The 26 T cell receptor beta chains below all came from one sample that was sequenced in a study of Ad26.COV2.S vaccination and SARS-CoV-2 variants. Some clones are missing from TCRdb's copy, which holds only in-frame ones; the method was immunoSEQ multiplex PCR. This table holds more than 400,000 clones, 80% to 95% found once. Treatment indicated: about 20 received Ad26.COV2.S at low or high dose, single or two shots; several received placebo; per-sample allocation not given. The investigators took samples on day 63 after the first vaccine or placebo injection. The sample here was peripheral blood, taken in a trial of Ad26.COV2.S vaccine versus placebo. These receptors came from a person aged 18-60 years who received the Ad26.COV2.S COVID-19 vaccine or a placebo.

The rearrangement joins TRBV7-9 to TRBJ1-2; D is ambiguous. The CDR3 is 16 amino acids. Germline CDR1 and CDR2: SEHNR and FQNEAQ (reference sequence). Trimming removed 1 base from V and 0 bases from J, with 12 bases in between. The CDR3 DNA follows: TGTGCCAGCAGCTTAGAGTTTGTGTTCCCTAACTATGGCTACACCTTC. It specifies CASSLEFVFPNYGYTF.

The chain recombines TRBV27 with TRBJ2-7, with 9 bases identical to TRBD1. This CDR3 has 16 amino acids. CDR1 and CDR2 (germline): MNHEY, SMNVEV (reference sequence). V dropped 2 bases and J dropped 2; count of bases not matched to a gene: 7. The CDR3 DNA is TGTGCCAGCAGTTTACGACAGGGGGTCCTCACCTACGAGCAGTACTTC. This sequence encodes CASSLRQGVLTYEQYF.

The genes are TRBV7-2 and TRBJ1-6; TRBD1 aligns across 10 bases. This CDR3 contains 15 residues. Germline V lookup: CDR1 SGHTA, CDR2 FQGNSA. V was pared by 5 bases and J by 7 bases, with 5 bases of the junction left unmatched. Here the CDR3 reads CASSIRTGGNSPLHF. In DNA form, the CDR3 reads TGTGCCAGCAGCATAAGGACAGGGGGGAATTCACCCCTCCACTTT.

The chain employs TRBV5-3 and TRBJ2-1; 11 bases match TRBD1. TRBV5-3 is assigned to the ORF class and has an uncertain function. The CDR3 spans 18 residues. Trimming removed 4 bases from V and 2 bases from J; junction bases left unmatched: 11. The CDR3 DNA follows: TGTGCCAGAAGCGGCCAGGACAGGGGGCGCTGGGCCTACAATGAGCAGTTCTTC. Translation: CARSGQDRGRWAYNEQFF.

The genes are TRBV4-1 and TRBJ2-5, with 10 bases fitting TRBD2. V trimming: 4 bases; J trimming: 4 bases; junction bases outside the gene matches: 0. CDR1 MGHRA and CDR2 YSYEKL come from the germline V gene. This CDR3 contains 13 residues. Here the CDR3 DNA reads TGCGCCAGCAGCCCTAGCGGGGGAGAGACCCAGTACTTC. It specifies CASSPSGGETQYF.

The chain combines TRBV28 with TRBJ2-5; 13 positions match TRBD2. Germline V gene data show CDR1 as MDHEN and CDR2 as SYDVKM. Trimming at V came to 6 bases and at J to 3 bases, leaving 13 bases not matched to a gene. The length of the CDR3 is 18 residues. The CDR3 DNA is TGTGCCAGCAGCCCCTGGGCCACTAGCGGGGGGGCGGAAGAGACCCAGTACTTC. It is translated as CASSPWATSGGAEETQYF. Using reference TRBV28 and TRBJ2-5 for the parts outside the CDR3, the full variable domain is DVKVTQSSRYLVKRTGEKVFLECVQDMDHENMFWYRQDPGLGLRLIYFSYDVKMKEKGDIPEGYSVSREKKERFSLILESASTNQTSMYLCASSPWATSGGAEETQYFGPGTRLLVL.

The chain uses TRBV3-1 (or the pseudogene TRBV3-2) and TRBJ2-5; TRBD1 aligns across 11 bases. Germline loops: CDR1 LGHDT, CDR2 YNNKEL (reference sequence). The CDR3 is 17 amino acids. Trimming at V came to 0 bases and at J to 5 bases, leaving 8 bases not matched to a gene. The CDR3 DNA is TGTGCCAGCAGCCAAGATTTCGGGACAGGGGGATCGGAGACCCAGTACTTC. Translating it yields CASSQDFGTGGSETQYF.

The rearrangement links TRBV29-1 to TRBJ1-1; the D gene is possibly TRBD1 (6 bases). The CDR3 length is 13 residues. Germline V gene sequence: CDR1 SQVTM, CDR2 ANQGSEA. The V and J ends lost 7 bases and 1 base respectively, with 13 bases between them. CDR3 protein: CSASEQGNTEAFF. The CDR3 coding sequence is TGCAGCGCCTCGGAACAGGGGAACACTGAAGCTTTCTTT.

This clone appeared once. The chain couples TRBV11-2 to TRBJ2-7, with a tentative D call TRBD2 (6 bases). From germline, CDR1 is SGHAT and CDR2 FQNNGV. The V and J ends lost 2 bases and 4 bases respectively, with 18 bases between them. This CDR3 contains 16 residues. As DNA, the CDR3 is TGTGCCAGCAGCTTACTTGGGTTTAGCGGCCTTTACGAGCAGTACTTC. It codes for CASSLLGFSGLYEQYF.

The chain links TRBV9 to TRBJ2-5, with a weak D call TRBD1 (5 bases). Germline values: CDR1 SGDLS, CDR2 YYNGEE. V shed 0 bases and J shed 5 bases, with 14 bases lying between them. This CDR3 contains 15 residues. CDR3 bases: TGTGCCAGCAGCGTAGGGGCAGGGCGACAGGAGACCCAGTACTTC. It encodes CASSVGAGRQETQYF.

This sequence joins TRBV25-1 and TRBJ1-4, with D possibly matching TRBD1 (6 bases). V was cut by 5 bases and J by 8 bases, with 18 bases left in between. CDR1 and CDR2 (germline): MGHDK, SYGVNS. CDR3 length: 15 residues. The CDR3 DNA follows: TGTGCCAGCAGTCCAAAAAACGGGGGCCGGGAAAAACTGTTTTTT. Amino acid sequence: CASSPKNGGREKLFF. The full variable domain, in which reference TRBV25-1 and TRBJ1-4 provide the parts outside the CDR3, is EADIYQTPRYLVIGTGKKITLECSQTMGHDKMYWYQQDPGMELHLIHYSYGVNSTEKGDLSSESTVSRIRTEHFPLTLESARPSHTSQYLCASSPKNGGREKLFFGSGTQLSVL.

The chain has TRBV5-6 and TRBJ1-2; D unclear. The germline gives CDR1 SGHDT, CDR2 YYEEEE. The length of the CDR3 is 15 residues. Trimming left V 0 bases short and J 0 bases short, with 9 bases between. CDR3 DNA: TGTGCCAGCAGCTTGGTTGGAGCCACTAACTATGGCTACACCTTC. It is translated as CASSLVGATNYGYTF.

CDR3 bases: TGTGCCAGCAGCCCCGGGGACCCAAATAGGGAGACCCAGTACTTC. As protein: CASSPGDPNRETQYF. The chain joins TRBV7-6 to TRBJ2-5; the D gene could be TRBD1 or TRBD2 (5 bases each). The CDR3 is made up of 15 amino acids. V shed 5 bases and J shed 5 bases, with 18 bases lying between them. CDR1 SGHVS and CDR2 FNYEAQ come from the germline V gene. The full variable domain, in which reference TRBV7-6 and TRBJ2-5 provide the parts outside the CDR3, is GAGVSQSPRYKVTKRGQDVALRCDPISGHVSLYWYRQALGQGPEFLTYFNYEAQQDKSGLPNDRFSAERPEGSISTLTIQRTEQRDSAMYRCASSPGDPNRETQYFGPGTRLLVL.

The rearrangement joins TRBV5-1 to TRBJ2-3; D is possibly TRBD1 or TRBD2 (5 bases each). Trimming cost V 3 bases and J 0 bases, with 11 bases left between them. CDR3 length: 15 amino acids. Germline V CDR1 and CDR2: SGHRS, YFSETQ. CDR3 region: CASSSGTTSTDTQYF. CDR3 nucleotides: TGCGCCAGCAGCTCCGGGACCACGAGCACAGATACGCAGTATTTT.

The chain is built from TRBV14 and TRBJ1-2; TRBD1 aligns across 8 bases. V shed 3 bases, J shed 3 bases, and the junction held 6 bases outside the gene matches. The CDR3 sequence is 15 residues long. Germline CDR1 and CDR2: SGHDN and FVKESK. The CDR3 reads CASSQATGADYGYTF. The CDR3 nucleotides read TGTGCCAGCAGCCAGGCGACAGGGGCTGACTATGGCTACACCTTC.

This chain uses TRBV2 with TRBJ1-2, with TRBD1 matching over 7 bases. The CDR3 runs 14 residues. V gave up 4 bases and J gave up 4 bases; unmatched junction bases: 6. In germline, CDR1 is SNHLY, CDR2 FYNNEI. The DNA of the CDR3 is TGTGCCAGCAGTGCGGGACAGCAGGTCTATGGCTACACCTTC. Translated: CASSAGQQVYGYTF.

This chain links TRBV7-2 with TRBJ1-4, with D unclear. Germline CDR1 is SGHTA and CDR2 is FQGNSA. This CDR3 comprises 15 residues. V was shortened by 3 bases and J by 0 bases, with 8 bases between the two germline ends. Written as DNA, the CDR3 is TGTGCCAGCAGCTTTGCACATGCAACTAATGAAAAACTGTTTTTT. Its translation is CASSFAHATNEKLFF.

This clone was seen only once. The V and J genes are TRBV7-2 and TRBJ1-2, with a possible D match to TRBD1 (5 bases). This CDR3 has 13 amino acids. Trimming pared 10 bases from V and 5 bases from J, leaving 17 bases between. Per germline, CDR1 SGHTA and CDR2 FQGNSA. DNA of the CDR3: TGTGCCACCCAAGGGGCCCGTGGGTATGGCTACACCTTC. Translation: CATQGARGYGYTF.

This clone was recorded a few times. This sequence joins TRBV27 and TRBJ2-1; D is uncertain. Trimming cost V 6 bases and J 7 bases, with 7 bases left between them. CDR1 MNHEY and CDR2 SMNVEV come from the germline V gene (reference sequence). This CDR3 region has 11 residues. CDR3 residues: CASRTWNEQFF. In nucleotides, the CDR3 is TGTGCCAGCAGGACCTGGAATGAGCAGTTCTTC.

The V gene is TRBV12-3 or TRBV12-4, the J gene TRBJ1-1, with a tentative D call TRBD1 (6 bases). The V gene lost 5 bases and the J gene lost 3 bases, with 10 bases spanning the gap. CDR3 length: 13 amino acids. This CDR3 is CASSVQGDTEAFF. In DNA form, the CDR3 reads TGTGCCAGCAGTGTACAGGGAGACACTGAAGCTTTCTTT.

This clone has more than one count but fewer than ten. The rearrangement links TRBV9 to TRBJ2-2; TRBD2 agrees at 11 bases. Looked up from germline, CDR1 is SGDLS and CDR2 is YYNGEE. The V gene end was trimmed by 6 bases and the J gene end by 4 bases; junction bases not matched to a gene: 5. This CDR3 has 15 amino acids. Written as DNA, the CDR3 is TGTGCCAGCAATAGCGGGGGGGCAGGCACCGGGGAGCTGTTTTTT. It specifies CASNSGGAGTGELFF.

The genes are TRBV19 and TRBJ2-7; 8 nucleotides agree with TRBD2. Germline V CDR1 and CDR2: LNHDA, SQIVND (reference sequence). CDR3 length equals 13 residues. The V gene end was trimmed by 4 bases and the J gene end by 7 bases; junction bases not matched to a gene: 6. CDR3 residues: CASSTGLASEQYF. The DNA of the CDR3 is TGTGCCAGTAGTACTGGACTAGCCTCGGAGCAGTACTTC.

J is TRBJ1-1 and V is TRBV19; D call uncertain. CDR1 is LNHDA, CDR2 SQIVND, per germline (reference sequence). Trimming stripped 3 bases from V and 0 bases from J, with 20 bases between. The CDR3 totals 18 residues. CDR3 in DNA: TGTGCCAGTAGTATCTTGTCGACTCTCGGTGGTCTGAACACTGAAGCTTTCTTT. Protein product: CASSILSTLGGLNTEAFF.

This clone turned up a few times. The CDR3 here is CASSMTRLGEQYF. The CDR3 DNA reads as TGTGCCAGTAGCATGACAAGACTGGGCGAGCAGTACTTC. The rearrangement joins TRBV19 to TRBJ2-7; D not resolved. From germline, CDR1 is LNHDA and CDR2 SQIVND (reference sequence). The CDR3 is 13 residues long. V shed 6 bases and J shed 6 bases, with 15 bases lying between them.

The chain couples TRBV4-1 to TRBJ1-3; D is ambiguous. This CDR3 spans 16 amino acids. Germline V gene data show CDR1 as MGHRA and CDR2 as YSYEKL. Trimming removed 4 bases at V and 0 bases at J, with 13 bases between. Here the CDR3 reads CASSRGETTSGNTIYF. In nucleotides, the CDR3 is TGCGCCAGCAGCCGGGGAGAAACTACCTCTGGAAACACCATATATTTT.

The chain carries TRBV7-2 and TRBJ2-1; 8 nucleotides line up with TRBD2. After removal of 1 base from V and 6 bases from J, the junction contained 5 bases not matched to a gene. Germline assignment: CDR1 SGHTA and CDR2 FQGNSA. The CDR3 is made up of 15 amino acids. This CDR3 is CASSLGGGIFNEQFF. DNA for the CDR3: TGTGCCAGCAGCTTAGGCGGGGGGATATTCAATGAGCAGTTCTTC.